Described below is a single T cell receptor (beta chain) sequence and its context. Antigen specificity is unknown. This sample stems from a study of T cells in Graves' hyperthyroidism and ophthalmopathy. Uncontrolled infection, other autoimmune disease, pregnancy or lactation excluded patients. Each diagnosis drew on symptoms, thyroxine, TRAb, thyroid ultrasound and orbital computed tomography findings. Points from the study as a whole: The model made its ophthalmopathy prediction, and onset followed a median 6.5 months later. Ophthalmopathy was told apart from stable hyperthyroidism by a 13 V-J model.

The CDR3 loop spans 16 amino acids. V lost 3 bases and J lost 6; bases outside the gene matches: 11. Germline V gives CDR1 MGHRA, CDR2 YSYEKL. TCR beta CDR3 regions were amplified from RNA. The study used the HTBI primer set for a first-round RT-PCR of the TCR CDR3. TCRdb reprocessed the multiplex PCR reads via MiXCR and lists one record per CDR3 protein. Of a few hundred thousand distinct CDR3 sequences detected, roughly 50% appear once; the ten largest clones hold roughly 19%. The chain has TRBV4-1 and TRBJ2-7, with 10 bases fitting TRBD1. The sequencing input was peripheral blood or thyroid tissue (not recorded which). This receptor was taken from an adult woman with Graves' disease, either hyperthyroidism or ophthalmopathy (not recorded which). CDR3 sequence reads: CASSHFGGQGPGEQYF. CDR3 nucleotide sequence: TGCGCCAGCAGCCATTTTGGGGGACAGGGGCCGGGCGAGCAGTACTTC.